This T cell receptor beta chain was recorded in a study of glioma-infiltrating T cells. Study-wide findings and caveats: CDR3 overlap between tissue and blood was very small. Tissue-blood divergence was below expectation in non-neoplastic patients, above in gliomas.

Turning to this clonotype: Its antigen is as yet unknown.

TCR alpha and beta CDR3 regions were amplified from RNA using iRepertoire nested multiplex PCR. Input was roughly 100-450 ng of tissue mRNA or PBMC total RNA. TCRdb passed the multiplex PCR reads through MiXCR, listing each CDR3 protein once. Among over 130,000 distinct CDR3 sequences listed, approximately 40% were seen once. CDR3 length: 16 amino acids. CDR1 KGHSH and CDR2 LQKENI come from the germline V gene. The V gene end was trimmed by 3 bases and the J gene end by 1 base; junction bases not matched to a gene: 9. The chain couples TRBV18 to TRBJ2-7; 7 nucleotides agree with TRBD1. This sequence originates from a human donor with low-grade glioma or glioblastoma, undergoing nonglioma brain surgery, or in good health (not recorded which). The material sequenced was glioma tissue, nonneoplastic brain tissue, or PBMCs (not recorded which). CDR3 sequence reads: CASSPTDRVRSYEQYF. Written as DNA, the CDR3 is TGTGCCAGCTCACCTACAGACAGGGTGAGATCCTACGAGCAGTACTTC.